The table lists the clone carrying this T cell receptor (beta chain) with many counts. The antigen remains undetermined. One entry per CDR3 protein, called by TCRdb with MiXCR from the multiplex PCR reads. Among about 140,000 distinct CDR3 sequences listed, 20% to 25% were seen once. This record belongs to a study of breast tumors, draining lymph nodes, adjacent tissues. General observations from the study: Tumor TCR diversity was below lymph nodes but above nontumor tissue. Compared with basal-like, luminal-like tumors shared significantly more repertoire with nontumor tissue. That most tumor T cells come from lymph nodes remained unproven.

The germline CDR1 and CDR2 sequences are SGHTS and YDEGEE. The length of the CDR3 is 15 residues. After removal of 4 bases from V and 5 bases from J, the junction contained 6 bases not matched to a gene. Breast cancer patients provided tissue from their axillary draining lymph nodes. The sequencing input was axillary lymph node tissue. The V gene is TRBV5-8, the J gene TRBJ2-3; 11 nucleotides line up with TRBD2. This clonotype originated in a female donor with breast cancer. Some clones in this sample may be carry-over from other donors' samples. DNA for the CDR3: TGTGCCAGCAGCCTTAGCGGGAGGGCCGAAGATACGCAGTATTTT. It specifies CASSLSGRAEDTQYF.